This T cell receptor (beta chain) came from a study of STAT5B mutations in CD4+ large granular lymphocyte leukemia. Regarding the study as a whole: Main leukemic clonotypes were patient-specific, but approximately 27% appeared at low frequency elsewhere.

Healthy controls were blood donor buffy coats. Profiling relied on immunoSEQ multiplex PCR, and the TCRdb table lists in-frame clones only, not all of them. The sample lists about 29,000 clones, around 72% seen once, with about 1.1% in the top ten. With respect to this clone: The antigen is undetermined.

Trimming stripped 5 bases from V and 5 bases from J, with 10 bases between. CDR1 and CDR2 (germline): LNHDA, SQIVND (reference sequence). This CDR3 spans 13 amino acids. The sequence was collected from a human donor in good health. The sequenced material came from CD4+ T cells from blood buffy coats. The V and J genes are TRBV19 and TRBJ1-3; D is possibly TRBD1 (5 bases). As DNA, the CDR3 is TGTGCCAGTAGTCCAGGGTCGAGAAACACCATATATTTT. Encoded protein: CASSPGSRNTIYF. Looking up the rest from reference TRBV19 and TRBJ1-3 gives the full variable domain: DGGITQSPKYLFRKEGQNVTLSCEQNLNHDAMYWYRQDPGQGLRLIYYSQIVNDFQKGDIAEGYSVSREKKESFPLTVTSAQKNPTAFYLCASSPGSRNTIYFGEGSWLTVV.